A selection of T cell receptor beta chains follows, all from one sample in a study of blood T cell repertoires in COVID-19. This table comes from immunoSEQ multiplex PCR, and its TCRdb copy is limited to in-frame clones, with some not included. The data contain 230,000 or so clones, around 88% of them singletons. Sequenced sample: peripheral blood. The receptors stem from a man aged 35 to 55 with active or convalescent COVID-19. Both conserved end residues are part of each CDR3. A D gene is named only where the DNA matches it firmly. Clone sizes are given selectively: once, few, many, or a class where the clone is expanded.

clone size: -; J gene: TRBJ2-5; D gene: TRBD2; V gene: TRBV5-1; CDR3 protein: CASSLNSGVNQETQYF; CDR3 DNA: TGCGCCAGCAGCTTGAATAGCGGGGTAAATCAAGAGACCCAGTACTTC
clone size: once; J gene: TRBJ1-2; D gene: -; V gene: TRBV6-6; CDR3 protein: CASSYSSGTTYGYTF; CDR3 DNA: TGTGCCAGCAGTTACTCGAGCGGGACGACTTATGGCTACACCTTC
clone size: -; J gene: TRBJ1-5; D gene: -; V gene: TRBV30; CDR3 protein: CAGSTRHGEPQHF; CDR3 DNA: TGTGCCGGCAGCACGAGACACGGGGAGCCCCAGCATTTT
clone size: -; J gene: TRBJ2-3; D gene: TRBD2; V gene: TRBV6-5; CDR3 protein: CASKELAGEADTQYF; CDR3 DNA: TGTGCCAGCAAAGAACTAGCGGGAGAGGCAGATACGCAGTATTTT
clone size: -; J gene: TRBJ1-2; D gene: TRBD1; V gene: TRBV27; CDR3 protein: CASSLQGAPYGYTF; CDR3 DNA: TGTGCCAGCAGTTTACAGGGGGCACCCTATGGCTACACCTTC
clone size: -; J gene: TRBJ2-1; D gene: TRBD2; V gene: TRBV7-9; CDR3 protein: CASSKGLAGDNEQFF; CDR3 DNA: TGTGCCAGCAGCAAAGGACTAGCGGGGGACAATGAGCAGTTCTTC
clone size: -; J gene: TRBJ1-6; D gene: -; V gene: TRBV9; CDR3 protein: CASSVSGQLYNSPLHF; CDR3 DNA: TGTGCCAGCAGCGTTAGCGGACAATTATATAATTCACCCCTCCACTTT
clone size: -; J gene: TRBJ2-7; D gene: -; V gene: TRBV12-3/TRBV12-4; CDR3 protein: CASSFSYEQYF; CDR3 DNA: TGTGCCAGCAGCTTTAGCTACGAGCAGTACTTC
clone size: -; J gene: TRBJ2-2; D gene: -; V gene: TRBV18; CDR3 protein: CASSPPMAGDTGELFF; CDR3 DNA: TGTGCCAGCTCACCACCGATGGCAGGGGACACCGGGGAGCTGTTTTTT
clone size: -; J gene: TRBJ1-2; D gene: TRBD1; V gene: TRBV2; CDR3 protein: CASRPGQGLYGYTF; CDR3 DNA: TGTGCCAGCAGGCCGGGACAGGGGCTCTATGGCTACACCTTC
clone size: -; J gene: TRBJ2-7; D gene: TRBD1; V gene: TRBV4-1; CDR3 protein: CASSQVLPRPGQGFTYEQYF; CDR3 DNA: TGCGCCAGCAGCCAAGTCCTCCCCCGGCCGGGACAGGGGTTTACCTACGAGCAGTACTTC
clone size: once; J gene: TRBJ1-2; D gene: TRBD1; V gene: TRBV7-2; CDR3 protein: CASSSPRGLVYGYTF; CDR3 DNA: TGTGCCAGCAGTTCCCCCAGGGGGCTAGTCTATGGCTACACCTTC